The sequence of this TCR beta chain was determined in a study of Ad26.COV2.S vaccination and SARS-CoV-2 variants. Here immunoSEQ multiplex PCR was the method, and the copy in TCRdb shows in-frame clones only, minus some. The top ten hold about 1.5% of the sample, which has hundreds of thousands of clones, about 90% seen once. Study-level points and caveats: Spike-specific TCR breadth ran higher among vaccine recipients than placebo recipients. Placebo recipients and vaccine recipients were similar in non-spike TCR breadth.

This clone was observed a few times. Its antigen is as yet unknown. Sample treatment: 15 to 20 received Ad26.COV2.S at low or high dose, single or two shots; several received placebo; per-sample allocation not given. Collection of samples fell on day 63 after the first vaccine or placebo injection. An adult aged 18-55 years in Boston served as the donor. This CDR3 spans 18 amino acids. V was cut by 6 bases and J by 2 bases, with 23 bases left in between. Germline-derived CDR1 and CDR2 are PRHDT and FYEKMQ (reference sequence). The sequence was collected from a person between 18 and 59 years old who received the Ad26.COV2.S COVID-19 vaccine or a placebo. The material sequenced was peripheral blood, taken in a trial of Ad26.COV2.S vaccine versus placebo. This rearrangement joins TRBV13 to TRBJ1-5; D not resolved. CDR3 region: CASSPTVPLQGRNQPQHF. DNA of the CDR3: TGTGCCAGCAGTCCGACGGTACCCTTACAAGGCCGCAATCAGCCCCAGCATTTT.